This T cell receptor (beta chain) was identified in a study of blood T cell repertoires in COVID-19. Overall study: In each case, the material was cDNA or gDNA derived from T cells, B-cell-depleted T cells, or PBMCs.

Germline V lookup: CDR1 LNHDA, CDR2 SQIVND (reference sequence). The V and J ends lost 5 bases and 2 bases respectively, with 9 bases between them. This CDR3 spans 13 amino acids. Some clones are missing from TCRdb's copy, which holds only in-frame ones; the method was immunoSEQ multiplex PCR. This table has a few hundred thousand clones, 87% appearing once. The sequenced sample was PBMCs or T cells enriched from blood (not recorded which). The chain has TRBV19 and TRBJ1-1; D gene unclear. The receptor was isolated from a woman in her late teens or twenties who had recovered from COVID-19. CDR3 nucleotides: TGTGCCAGTAGTGCCGGGATCAACACTGAAGCTTTCTTT. Amino acid sequence: CASSAGINTEAFF.